Listed here is a single T cell receptor (beta chain). This CDR3 contains 13 residues. The germline V gene has CDR1 LGHNT and CDR2 FRNRAP. With V trimmed by 5 bases and J by 4 bases, 4 bases remained unmatched. This sample is drawn from a study of shared clonotypes between healthy human individuals. The protocol was immunoSEQ multiplex PCR, while the TCRdb copy is restricted to in-frame clones and leaves out a portion. The top ten hold approximately 0.4% of the sample, which has over 2 million clones, 80% to 95% seen once. This receptor was obtained from a man younger than 35 in good health. Some clones in this sample may be carry-over from other donors' samples. The chain has TRBV12-5 and TRBJ1-1; TRBD1 matches at 7 bases. Source material: naive CD4+ T cells from PBMCs. As to subset: CD45RA+ positively selected. The CDR3 here is CASGASGGTEAFF. CDR3 DNA sequence: TGTGCTAGTGGTGCCTCAGGGGGCACTGAAGCTTTCTTT.